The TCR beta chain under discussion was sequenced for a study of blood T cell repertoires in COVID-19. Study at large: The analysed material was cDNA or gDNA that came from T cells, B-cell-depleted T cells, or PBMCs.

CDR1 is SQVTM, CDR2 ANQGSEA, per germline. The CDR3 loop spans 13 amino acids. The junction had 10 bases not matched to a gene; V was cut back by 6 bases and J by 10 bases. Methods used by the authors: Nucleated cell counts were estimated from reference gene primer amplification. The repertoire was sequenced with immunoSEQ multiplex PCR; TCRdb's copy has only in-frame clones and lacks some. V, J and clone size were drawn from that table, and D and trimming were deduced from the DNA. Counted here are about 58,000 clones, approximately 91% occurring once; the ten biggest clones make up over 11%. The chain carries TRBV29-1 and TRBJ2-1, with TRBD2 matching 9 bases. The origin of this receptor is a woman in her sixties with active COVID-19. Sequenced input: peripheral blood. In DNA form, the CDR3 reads TGCAGCGTGGGAGCGGGGGGCCGGGAGGAGCAGTTCTTC. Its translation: CSVGAGGREEQFF.